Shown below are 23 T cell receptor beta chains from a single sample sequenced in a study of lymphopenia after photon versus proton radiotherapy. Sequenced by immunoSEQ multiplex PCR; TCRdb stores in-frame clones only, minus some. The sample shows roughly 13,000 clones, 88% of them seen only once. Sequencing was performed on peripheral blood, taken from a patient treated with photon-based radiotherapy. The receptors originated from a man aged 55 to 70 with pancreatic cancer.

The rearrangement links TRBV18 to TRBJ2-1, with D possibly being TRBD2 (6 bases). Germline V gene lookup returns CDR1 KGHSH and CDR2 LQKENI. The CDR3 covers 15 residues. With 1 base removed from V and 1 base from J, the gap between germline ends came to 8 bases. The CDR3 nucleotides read TGTGCCAGCTCACCACTGCGGGGATCCTACAATGAGCAGTTCTTC. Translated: CASSPLRGSYNEQFF.

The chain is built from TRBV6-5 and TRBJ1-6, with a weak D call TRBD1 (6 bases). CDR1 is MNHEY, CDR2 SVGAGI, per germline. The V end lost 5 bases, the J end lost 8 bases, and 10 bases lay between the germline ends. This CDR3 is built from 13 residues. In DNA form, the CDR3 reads TGTGCCAGCAGTCAAAGGACAGATTCACCCCTCCACTTT. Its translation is CASSQRTDSPLHF.

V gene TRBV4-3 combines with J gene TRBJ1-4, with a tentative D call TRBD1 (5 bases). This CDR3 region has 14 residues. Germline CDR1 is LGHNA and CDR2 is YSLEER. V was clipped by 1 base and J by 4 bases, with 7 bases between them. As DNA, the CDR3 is TGCGCCAGCAGCCAAGGGGGGAATAATGAAAAACTGTTTTTT. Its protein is CASSQGGNNEKLFF.

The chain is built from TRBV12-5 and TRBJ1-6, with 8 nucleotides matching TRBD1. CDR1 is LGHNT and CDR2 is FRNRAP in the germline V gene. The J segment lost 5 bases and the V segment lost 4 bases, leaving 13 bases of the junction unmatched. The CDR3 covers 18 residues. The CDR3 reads CASGWTGWAVGDNSPLHF. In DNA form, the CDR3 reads TGTGCTAGTGGTTGGACAGGGTGGGCGGTAGGTGATAATTCACCCCTCCACTTT.

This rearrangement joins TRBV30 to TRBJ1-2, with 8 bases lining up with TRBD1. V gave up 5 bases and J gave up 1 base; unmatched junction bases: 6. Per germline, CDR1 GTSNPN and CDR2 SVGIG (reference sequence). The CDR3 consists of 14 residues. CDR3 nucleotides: TGTGCCTGGTATGGACAGGGAATTAACTATGGCTACACCTTC. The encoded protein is CAWYGQGINYGYTF.

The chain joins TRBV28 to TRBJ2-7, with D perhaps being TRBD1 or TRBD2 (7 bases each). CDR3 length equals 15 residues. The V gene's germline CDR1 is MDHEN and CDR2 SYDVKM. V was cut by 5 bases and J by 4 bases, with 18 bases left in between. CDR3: CASSPFRQGGYEQYF. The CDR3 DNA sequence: TGTGCCAGCAGTCCCTTCAGGCAGGGGGGGTACGAGCAGTACTTC.

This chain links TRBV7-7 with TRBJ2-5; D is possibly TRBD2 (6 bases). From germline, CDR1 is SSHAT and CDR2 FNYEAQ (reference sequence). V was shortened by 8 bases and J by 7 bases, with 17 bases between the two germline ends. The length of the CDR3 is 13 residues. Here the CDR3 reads CASARDSIGTQYF. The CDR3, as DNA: TGTGCCAGCGCCCGGGACTCCATTGGGACCCAGTACTTC. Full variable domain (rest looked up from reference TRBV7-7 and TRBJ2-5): GAGVSQSPRYKVTKRGQDVTLRCDPISSHATLYWYQQALGQGPEFLTYFNYEAQPDKSGLPSDRFSAERPEGSISTLTIQRTEQRDSAMYRCASARDSIGTQYFGPGTRLLVL.

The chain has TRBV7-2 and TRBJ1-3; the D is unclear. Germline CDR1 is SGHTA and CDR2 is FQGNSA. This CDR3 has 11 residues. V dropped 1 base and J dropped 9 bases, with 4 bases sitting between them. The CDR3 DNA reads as TGTGCCAGCAGCTTAGACGGCACCATATATTTT. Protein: CASSLDGTIYF.

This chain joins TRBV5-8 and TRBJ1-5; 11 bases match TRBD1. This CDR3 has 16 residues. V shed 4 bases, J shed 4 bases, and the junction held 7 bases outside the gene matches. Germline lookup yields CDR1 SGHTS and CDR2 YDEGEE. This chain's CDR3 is CASSPGTGGLNQPQHF. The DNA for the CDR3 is TGTGCCAGCAGCCCCGGGACAGGGGGTTTAAATCAGCCCCAGCATTTT.

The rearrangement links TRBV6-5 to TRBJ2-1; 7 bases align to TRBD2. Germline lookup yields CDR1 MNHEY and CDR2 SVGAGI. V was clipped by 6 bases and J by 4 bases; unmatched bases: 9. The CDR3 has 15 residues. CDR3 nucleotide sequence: TGTGCCAGCAGAGAGACTAGCAACCCTTACAATGAGCAGTTCTTC. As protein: CASRETSNPYNEQFF.

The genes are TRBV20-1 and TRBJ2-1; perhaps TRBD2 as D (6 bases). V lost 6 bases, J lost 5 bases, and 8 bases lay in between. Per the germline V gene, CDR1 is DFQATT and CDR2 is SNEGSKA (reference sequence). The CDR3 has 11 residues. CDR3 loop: CSAGGNNEQFF. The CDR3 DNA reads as TGCAGTGCGGGCGGGAACAATGAGCAGTTCTTC.

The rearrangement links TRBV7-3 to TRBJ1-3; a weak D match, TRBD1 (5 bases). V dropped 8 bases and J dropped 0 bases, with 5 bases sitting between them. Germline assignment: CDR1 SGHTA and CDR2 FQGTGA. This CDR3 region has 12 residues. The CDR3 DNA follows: TGTGCCAGCGGGGGCTCTGGAAACACCATATATTTT. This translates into CASGGSGNTIYF.

The CDR3: CASSARPPGAYEQYF. As DNA, the CDR3 is TGTGCCAGCAGCGCCAGACCCCCGGGGGCCTACGAGCAGTACTTC. J is TRBJ2-7 and V is TRBV11-2; tentatively, D is TRBD2 (6 bases). The ends were cut back, 5 bases at V and 2 bases at J, with 16 bases in the middle. The CDR3 consists of 15 residues. Germline CDR1 and CDR2: SGHAT and FQNNGV.

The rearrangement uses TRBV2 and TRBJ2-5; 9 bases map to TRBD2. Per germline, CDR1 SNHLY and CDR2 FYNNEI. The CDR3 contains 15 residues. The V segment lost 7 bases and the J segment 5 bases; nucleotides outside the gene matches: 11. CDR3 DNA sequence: TGTGCCAGCACCGACCGTGCGGGGGGGCCGGAGACCCAGTACTTC. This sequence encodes CASTDRAGGPETQYF.

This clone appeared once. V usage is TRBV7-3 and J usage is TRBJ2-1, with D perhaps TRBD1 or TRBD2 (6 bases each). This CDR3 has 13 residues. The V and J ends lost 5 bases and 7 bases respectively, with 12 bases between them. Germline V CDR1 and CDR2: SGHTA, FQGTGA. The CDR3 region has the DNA TGTGCCAGCAGCCCTCCGGGGGCGAATGAGCAGTTCTTC. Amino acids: CASSPPGANEQFF.

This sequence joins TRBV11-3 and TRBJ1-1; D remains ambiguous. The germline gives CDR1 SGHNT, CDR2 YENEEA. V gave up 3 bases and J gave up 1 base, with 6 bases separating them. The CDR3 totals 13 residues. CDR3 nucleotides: TGTGCCAGCAGCTTGTCGGGGAACACTGAAGCTTTCTTT. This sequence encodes CASSLSGNTEAFF.

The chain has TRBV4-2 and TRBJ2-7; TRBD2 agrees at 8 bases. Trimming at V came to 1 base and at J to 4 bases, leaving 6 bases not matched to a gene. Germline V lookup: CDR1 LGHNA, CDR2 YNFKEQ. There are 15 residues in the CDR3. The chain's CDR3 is CASSQGIGGAYEQYF. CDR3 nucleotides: TGTGCCAGCAGCCAAGGAATCGGGGGGGCATACGAGCAGTACTTC.

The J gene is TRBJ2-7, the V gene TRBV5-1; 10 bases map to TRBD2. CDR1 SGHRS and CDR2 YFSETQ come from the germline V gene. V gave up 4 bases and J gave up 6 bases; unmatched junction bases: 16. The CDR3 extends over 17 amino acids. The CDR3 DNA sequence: TGCGCCAGCAGCAGTGTGGGTAGCGGGGGGAAGTGGGCCGAGCAGTACTTC. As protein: CASSSVGSGGKWAEQYF. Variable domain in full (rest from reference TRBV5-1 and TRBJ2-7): KAGVTQTPRYLIKTRGQQVTLSCSPISGHRSVSWYQQTPGQGLQFLFEYFSETQRNKGNFPGRFSGRQFSNSRSEMNVSTLELGDSALYLCASSSVGSGGKWAEQYFGPGTRLTVT.

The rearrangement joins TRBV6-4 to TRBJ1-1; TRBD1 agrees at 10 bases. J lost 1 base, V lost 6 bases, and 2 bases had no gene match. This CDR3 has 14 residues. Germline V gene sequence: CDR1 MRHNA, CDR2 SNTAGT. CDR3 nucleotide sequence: TGTGCCAGCAGCAGGGACAGGGGGAACACTGAAGCTTTCTTT. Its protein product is CASSRDRGNTEAFF.

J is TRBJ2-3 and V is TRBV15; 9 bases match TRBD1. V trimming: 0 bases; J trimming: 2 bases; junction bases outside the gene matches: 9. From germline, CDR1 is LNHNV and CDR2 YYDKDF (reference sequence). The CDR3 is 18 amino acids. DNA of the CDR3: TGTGCCACCAGCAGAGATCTCGCGGGACAGGGTATCACAGATACGCAGTATTTT. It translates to CATSRDLAGQGITDTQYF.

The CDR3 here is CASSRLAGGREQYF. CDR3 DNA: TGTGCCAGCAGCCGACTAGCGGGGGGGCGCGAGCAGTACTTC. The chain uses TRBV2 and TRBJ2-7; TRBD2 agrees at 14 bases. CDR1 SNHLY and CDR2 FYNNEI come from the germline V gene. There are 14 residues in the CDR3. The V gene end was trimmed by 6 bases and the J gene end by 6 bases; junction bases not matched to a gene: 4.

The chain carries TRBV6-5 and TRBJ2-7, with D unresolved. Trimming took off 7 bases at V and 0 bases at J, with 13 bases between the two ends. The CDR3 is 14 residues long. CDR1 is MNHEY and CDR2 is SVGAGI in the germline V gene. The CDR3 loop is CASMKDPSSYEQYF. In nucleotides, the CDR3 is TGTGCCAGCATGAAAGACCCTAGCTCCTACGAGCAGTACTTC.

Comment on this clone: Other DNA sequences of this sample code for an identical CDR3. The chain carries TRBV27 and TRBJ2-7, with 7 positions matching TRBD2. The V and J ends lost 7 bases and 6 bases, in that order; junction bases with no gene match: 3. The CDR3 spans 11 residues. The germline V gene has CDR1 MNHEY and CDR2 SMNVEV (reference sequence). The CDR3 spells CASTRGVEQYF. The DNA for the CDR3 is TGTGCCAGCACCCGGGGGGTCGAGCAGTACTTC.